The clone carrying this T cell receptor beta chain has a handful of counts. This entry belongs to a study of regulatory T cells in long-lasting Graves disease. The V gene lost 0 bases and the J gene lost 3 bases, with 15 bases spanning the gap. This CDR3 has 16 residues. From germline, CDR1 is SGHKS and CDR2 YYEKEE (reference sequence). Noted time point: persistent/refractory GD, antithyroid drugs over 5 years with positive TRAb. After RNA was extracted from PBMCs, the TCR library was made from it. Combining iRepertoire HTBI primers with Arm-PCR of CDR3 regions, the authors built TCR beta libraries. Using its own MiXCR run on the multiplex PCR reads, TCRdb lists one record per CDR3 protein. The sample shows hundreds of thousands of distinct CDR3 sequences, 25% to 30% of them seen only once.

The chain uses TRBV5-5 and TRBJ2-5; D gene unclear. This TCR was recovered from a female donor with Graves disease. Sample: peripheral blood mononuclear cells (PBMCs), taken when the disease was refractory, from a patient treated with antithyroid drugs. The CDR3 DNA is TGTGCCAGCAGCTTGGCCCTTAGTCCGTCGGAAGAGACCCAGTACTTC. Protein sequence: CASSLALSPSEETQYF.